The 25 T cell receptor beta chains below were found in one sample sequenced in a study of T-cell memory formation after mild COVID-19 (dated by TCRdb to the early 2020s). Preparation of the library involved 5' RACE. Sequencing instrument: Illumina NovaSeq 6000. TCRdb passed the public sequencing reads through fastp at Q25 and MiXCR, retaining productive beta sequences. Each entry is one CDR3 protein sequence, shown with its most common DNA and genes. The sample table records 100,000 to 150,000 distinct CDR3 sequences; 15% to 20% of these occur just once. In total, the top ten clones hold about 5% of the sample. Input material: PBMCs or a T cell subset sorted from them (not recorded which). The receptors come from a man aged 18 to 29 who had mild COVID-19 (a few samples of this study predate the infection). The sample titles of this study are shuffled in the database, so cell type and time point are left out; the donor was told from shared clones.

The gene calls are TRBV11-2 and TRBJ2-6, with D hard to call. CDR3 length: 16 residues. Trimming cost V 7 bases and J 0 bases, with 13 bases left between them. Germline assignment: CDR1 SGHAT and CDR2 FQNNGV. The CDR3: CASTPGIRSGANVLTF. The DNA for the CDR3 is TGTGCCAGCACACCCGGTATTCGCTCTGGGGCCAACGTCCTGACTTTC.

The chain employs TRBV20-1 and TRBJ2-7; 7 bases agree with TRBD1. The CDR3 is made up of 11 amino acids. Germline assignment: CDR1 DFQATT and CDR2 SNEGSKA (reference sequence). The CDR3 is CSAGTDYEQYV. In DNA, the CDR3 is TGCAGTGCCGGGACAGACTACGAGCAGTATGTC.

This clonotype was seen more than once but under ten times. CDR3 coding DNA: TGTGCCAGCAGTTATGGTCGATCCTCTGGAAACACCATATATTTT. Protein: CASSYGRSSGNTIYF. The V and J genes are TRBV6-5 and TRBJ1-3; D not resolved. Trimming took off 3 bases at V and 0 bases at J, with 9 bases between the two ends. CDR3 length equals 15 residues. Germline CDR1 and CDR2: MNHEY and SVGAGI.

V usage is TRBV20-1 and J usage is TRBJ1-1; unclear D gene. V was trimmed by 3 bases and J by 3 bases, leaving 8 bases between them. The CDR3 is 12 residues long. The V gene's germline CDR1 is DFQATT and CDR2 SNEGSKA (reference sequence). The CDR3 spells CSARVRHTEAFF. CDR3 DNA sequence: TGCAGTGCTAGGGTCCGACACACTGAAGCTTTCTTT.

The genes are TRBV12-3 or TRBV12-4 and TRBJ2-1, with D possibly called TRBD1 or TRBD2 (7 bases each). With 6 bases removed from V and 8 bases from J, the gap between germline ends came to 17 bases. This CDR3 contains 14 residues. The CDR3 region is CASRDRKGGDEQFF. In DNA form, the CDR3 reads TGTGCCAGCAGGGACAGGAAGGGGGGGGATGAGCAGTTCTTC.

This clonotype was picked up a small number of times. The V call is TRBV9, the J call TRBJ2-3, with 10 nucleotides matching TRBD2. The CDR3 has 17 amino acids. CDR1 is SGDLS and CDR2 is YYNGEE in the germline V gene. V dropped 3 bases and J dropped 2; count of bases not matched to a gene: 9. The CDR3 region has the DNA TGTGCCAGCAGCGCCGGCGTGGGACTAGCGTTCACAGATACGCAGTATTTT. It translates to CASSAGVGLAFTDTQYF.

This chain joins TRBV20-1 and TRBJ2-3; 7 bases align to TRBD1. Looked up from germline, CDR1 is DFQATT and CDR2 is SNEGSKA (reference sequence). V lost 6 bases and J lost 1; bases outside the gene matches: 1. The CDR3 loop spans 12 amino acids. CDR3 sequence: CSATGGTDTQYF. The CDR3 DNA reads as TGCAGTGCCACAGGGGGCACAGATACGCAGTATTTT.

This clonotype was seen a handful of times. This sequence joins TRBV6-2 or TRBV6-3 and TRBJ1-5; TRBD1 agrees at 7 bases. Per the germline V gene, CDR1 is MNHEY and CDR2 is SVGEGT. The CDR3 runs to 13 residues. The J segment lost 7 bases and the V segment lost 6 bases, leaving 6 bases of the junction unmatched. In DNA form, the CDR3 reads TGTGCCAGCAGCACCGACAGGGTCCAGCCCCAGCATTTT. Translating it yields CASSTDRVQPQHF.

The genes are TRBV10-3 and TRBJ2-3; 13 bases agree with TRBD2. Germline CDR1 is ENHRY and CDR2 is SYGVKD. CDR3 length: 16 residues. With 9 bases clipped from V and 3 bases from J, the junction kept 9 bases outside the gene matches. The CDR3 is CAIGTSGAIGTDTQYF. In nucleotides, the CDR3 is TGTGCCATAGGGACTAGCGGGGCTATAGGGACAGATACGCAGTATTTT.

This chain joins TRBV7-6 and TRBJ1-4; D uncertain. V lost 2 bases to trimming and J lost 8 bases, with 21 bases between them. Germline V gene sequence: CDR1 SGHVS, CDR2 FNYEAQ. The CDR3 extends over 17 amino acids. CDR3 coding DNA: TGTGCCAGCAGCTTAATTGCCGGGATCGGGCGTGGGGAAAAACTGTTTTTT. Its translation is CASSLIAGIGRGEKLFF.

V usage is TRBV9 and J usage is TRBJ1-2; TRBD1 matches 9 bases. The CDR3 spans 16 residues. Per germline, CDR1 SGDLS and CDR2 YYNGEE. V lost 4 bases and J lost 5; bases outside the gene matches: 12. DNA for the CDR3: TGTGCCAGCAGCCGAGACCGCGACAGGGGGACATATGGCTACACCTTC. Amino acid sequence: CASSRDRDRGTYGYTF.

In this sample, this clonotype turned up a few times. V usage is TRBV28 and J usage is TRBJ2-1; D may be TRBD1 or TRBD2 (6 bases each). This CDR3 region has 15 residues. Germline V gene sequence: CDR1 MDHEN, CDR2 SYDVKM. Trimming removed 6 bases from V and 9 bases from J, with 21 bases in between. CDR3 nucleotides: TGTGCCAGCAGCGGTTCGGGGGCTGGGTCCATTGAGCAGTTCTTC. It is translated as CASSGSGAGSIEQFF.

DNA of the CDR3: TGTGCCAGCAGCCCGTGGGGAGAGACCCAGTACTTC. Its translation: CASSPWGETQYF. This sequence joins TRBV7-9 and TRBJ2-5; unclear D gene. Per the germline V gene, CDR1 is SEHNR and CDR2 is FQNEAQ (reference sequence). CDR3 length equals 12 residues. V lost 5 bases and J lost 4, with 8 bases in between.

The chain is built from TRBV3-1 and TRBJ1-2; no clear D. V was pared by 4 bases and J by 7 bases, with 10 bases between. This CDR3 is built from 12 residues. Germline values: CDR1 LGHDT, CDR2 YNNKEL (reference sequence). In nucleotides, the CDR3 is TGTGCCAGCAGCCGGGGAGTGGCTGGCTACACCTTC. This gives the protein CASSRGVAGYTF.

This clonotype was recorded a few times. This chain joins TRBV20-1 and TRBJ1-6; D is uncertain. The germline V gene has CDR1 DFQATT and CDR2 SNEGSKA (reference sequence). V lost 1 base and J 4 bases, leaving 17 bases between the germline ends. The length of the CDR3 is 17 residues. The CDR3: CSARAVTYQEYNSPLHF. The DNA of the CDR3 is TGCAGTGCTAGAGCGGTGACTTACCAGGAGTATAATTCACCCCTCCACTTT.

V gene TRBV20-1 combines with J gene TRBJ2-7; 10 bases are shared with TRBD2. Germline lookup yields CDR1 DFQATT and CDR2 SNEGSKA (reference sequence). The CDR3 consists of 16 residues. V trimming: 3 bases; J trimming: 1 base; junction bases outside the gene matches: 9. The CDR3 is CSASNLAGVNSYEQYF. The CDR3 DNA sequence: TGCAGTGCTAGTAATCTAGCGGGGGTCAATTCCTACGAGCAGTACTTC.

This clonotype appeared many times. This chain uses TRBV24-1 with TRBJ2-1, with TRBD1 identical over 9 bases. After removal of 4 bases from V and 0 bases from J, the junction contained 0 bases not matched to a gene. CDR3 size: 15 residues. Germline values: CDR1 KGHDR, CDR2 SFDVKD. The CDR3 spells CATSETGGSYNEQFF. CDR3 DNA sequence: TGTGCCACCAGTGAGACAGGGGGCTCCTACAATGAGCAGTTCTTC.

The rearrangement links TRBV11-2 to TRBJ2-2, with a possible D match to TRBD1 (6 bases). The V end lost 5 bases, the J end lost 0 bases, and 13 bases lay between the germline ends. This CDR3 is built from 16 residues. CDR1 is SGHAT and CDR2 is FQNNGV in the germline V gene. The CDR3 loop reads CASSPAGTSNTGELFF. Here the CDR3 DNA reads TGTGCCAGCAGCCCCGCCGGGACATCGAACACCGGGGAGCTGTTTTTT.

The rearrangement uses TRBV7-2 and TRBJ1-1, with D possibly TRBD1 on 6 matching bases. V dropped 3 bases and J dropped 1 base, with 12 bases sitting between them. Per germline, CDR1 SGHTA and CDR2 FQGNSA. The CDR3 is 15 amino acids. The CDR3 region has the DNA TGTGCCAGCAGCTTTTCAGGGGTGGCGAACACTGAAGCTTTCTTT. This gives the protein CASSFSGVANTEAFF. The whole variable domain, filled in from reference TRBV7-2 and TRBJ1-1, reads GAGVSQSPSNKVTEKGKDVELRCDPISGHTALYWYRQSLGQGLEFLIYFQGNSAPDKSGLPSDRFSAERTGGSVSTLTIQRTQQEDSAVYLCASSFSGVANTEAFFGQGTRLTVV.

This clonotype showed up just a few times. The rearrangement joins TRBV3-1 to TRBJ2-7, with a possible D match to TRBD1 (7 bases). The CDR3 is 15 residues long. Germline CDR1 reads LGHDT; CDR2 reads YNNKEL (reference sequence). Trimming took off 1 base at V and 3 bases at J, with 13 bases between the two ends. The CDR3 protein is CASSQGTGGVYEQYF. CDR3 bases: TGTGCCAGCAGCCAAGGGACAGGAGGGGTCTACGAGCAGTACTTC.

This clonotype appeared many times. This chain links TRBV7-2 with TRBJ2-2; no clear D. The CDR3 is 15 amino acids. V was cut by 1 base and J by 2 bases, with 8 bases left in between. The germline V gene encodes CDR1 SGHTA and CDR2 FQGNSA. The CDR3 DNA is TGTGCCAGCAGCTTAGACTCTGTAAACACCGGGGAGCTGTTTTTT. Protein sequence: CASSLDSVNTGELFF.

The chain couples TRBV28 to TRBJ2-5; D gene ambiguous. Germline CDR1 is MDHEN and CDR2 is SYDVKM. Trimming removed 4 bases at V and 2 bases at J, with 11 bases between. The CDR3 is 14 amino acids. As DNA, the CDR3 is TGTGCCAGCAGTTCTCCGGCCTTACAAGAGACCCAGTACTTC. Its translation is CASSSPALQETQYF.

This clonotype was seen more than once but under ten times. For the CDR3, the DNA is TGTGCCACTACCGGGAACGAAGCTAACTATGGCTACACCTTC. Its translation is CATTGNEANYGYTF. The chain is built from TRBV2 and TRBJ1-2; D call uncertain. CDR1 is SNHLY, CDR2 FYNNEI, per germline. V was trimmed by 10 bases and J by 0 bases, leaving 15 bases between them. CDR3 size: 14 residues.

This clonotype appeared a few times. This chain uses TRBV6-5 with TRBJ2-7; D possibly corresponds to TRBD2 (5 bases). Germline V gene data show CDR1 as MNHEY and CDR2 as SVGAGI. Trimming removed 0 bases at V and 4 bases at J, with 16 bases between. CDR3 length: 16 residues. CDR3 sequence reads: CASSYSKAGRGYEQYF. For the CDR3, the DNA is TGTGCCAGCAGTTACTCGAAGGCTGGGCGCGGGTACGAGCAGTACTTC.

V gene TRBV12-3 or TRBV12-4 combines with J gene TRBJ2-2; possible D gene TRBD1, 5 bases. CDR3 length: 15 amino acids. With 6 bases removed from V and 4 bases from J, the gap between germline ends came to 15 bases. DNA for the CDR3: TGTGCCAGCAGACAGGCGGCAGGCGTCACCGGGGAGCTGTTTTTT. Translated: CASRQAAGVTGELFF.